A single T cell receptor beta chain is shown here with its context. Its antigen is unidentified. Primed by a sample-barcoded 5' primer and a J-beta primer mix, a second PCR proceeded for about 6 to 12 cycles. TCRdb re-called the 5' RACE reads through MiXCR, storing one row per CDR3 protein. The sample shows nearly 800,000 distinct CDR3 sequences, more than 20% of them seen only once. Germline V gene data show CDR1 as KGHSH and CDR2 as LQKENI. After removal of 6 bases from V and 2 bases from J, the junction contained 10 bases not matched to a gene. There are 15 residues in the CDR3. This specimen comes from a study of blood T cells in healthy people across ages. General study points: In older individuals, TCR beta diversity per million T cells was lower, falling roughly linearly with age.

The same data also contributed to another study, on T cells of mothers and their children. That study adds: A few healthy Caucasian mothers served as donors, and their six children did as well.

The genes are TRBV18 and TRBJ2-7, with 7 bases aligning to TRBD2. Material: blood. The sequence was collected from a boy aged 5-17 years in good health. In DNA form, the CDR3 reads TGTGCCAGCTCTAAAGGGCTAGCGGTCCCCTACGAGCAGTACTTC. This translates into CASSKGLAVPYEQYF.